These T cell receptor beta chains were read from a single sample in a study of Graves' ophthalmopathy and Graves' hyperthyroidism. TCRdb passed the multiplex PCR reads through MiXCR, listing each CDR3 protein once. The repertoire includes nearly 400,000 distinct CDR3 sequences, 15% to 20% of them detected once, and 1.6% sits in the top ten. Sequencing was done on a sample of peripheral blood. Source of these receptors: a woman aged 18-29 years with Graves' ophthalmopathy. Each CDR3 is given with its conserved first and last residue. D genes are given only for firm matches. The size of a clone is reported for some rows only, either as once, few or many, or as a class for expanded clones.

clone_size j_call d_call v_call cdr3_nt cdr3_aa
. TRBJ2-5 . TRBV9 TGTGCCAGCAGCGGCCTTGGGGCAGACCAAGAGACCCAGTACTTC CASSGLGADQETQYF
many TRBJ1-3 TRBD1 TRBV6-2/TRBV6-3 TGTGCCAGCAGTCCAACCTCGGGACAGAAGAGCTCTGGAAACACCATATATTTT CASSPTSGQKSSGNTIYF
many TRBJ2-2 TRBD2 TRBV11-2 TGTGCCAGCAGCCGGGGACTAGCGATGAACACCGGGGAGCTGTTTTTT CASSRGLAMNTGELFF
. TRBJ1-3 . TRBV7-2 TGTGCCAGCAGCTTAGCAGTCCCTATCCTCTCTGGAAACACCATATATTTT CASSLAVPILSGNTIYF
many TRBJ2-2 . TRBV20-1 TGCAGTGCTAGGGGCAACTTTGGGCAGTTCACCGGGGAGCTGTTTTTT CSARGNFGQFTGELFF
many TRBJ2-3 TRBD2 TRBV28 TGTGCCAGCAGCTTTAGCGGGGGGGGCTCAGATACGCAGTATTTT CASSFSGGGSDTQYF
. TRBJ1-2 TRBD1 TRBV12-3/TRBV12-4 TGTGCCAGCAGTGATCGGACAGGGGGTCAGAACTATGGCTACACCTTC CASSDRTGGQNYGYTF
many TRBJ1-6 . TRBV28 TGTGCCAGCAGTCCTACCCCCAGTTCACCCCTCCACTTT CASSPTPSSPLHF
many TRBJ1-1 . TRBV7-2 TGTGCCAGCAGCCAACCATCTCAGGGGTTGAACACTGAAGCTTTCTTT CASSQPSQGLNTEAFF
many TRBJ2-2 . TRBV30 TGTGCCTGGAGTGTAGCCCGCACACAGGGAGGTTGGACCGGGGAGCTGTTTTTT CAWSVARTQGGWTGELFF
once TRBJ1-1 . TRBV30 TGTGCCTGGAGTGAGCGGGGGGACACTGAAGCTTTCTTT CAWSERGDTEAFF
many TRBJ2-5 . TRBV6-5 TGTGCCAGCAGTTACCCAGGGCAAGAGACCCAGTACTTC CASSYPGQETQYF
many TRBJ2-7 . TRBV6-5 TGTGCCAGCAGTTCCGTACTTGGGGCCCCGTGGACCTACGAGCAGTACTTC CASSSVLGAPWTYEQYF
. TRBJ2-7 . TRBV10-3 TGTGCCATCAGTGAGCGTGCAGGTCGTCGGTACGAGCAGTACTTC CAISERAGRRYEQYF
many TRBJ1-1 . TRBV29-1 TGCAGCGTGGGAAGACAAAACACTGAAGCTTTCTTT CSVGRQNTEAFF
many TRBJ1-2 . TRBV20-1 TGCGCTCCCGACAGCCCTCGACTCTATGGCTACACCTTC CAPDSPRLYGYTF
. TRBJ1-6 TRBD1 TRBV6-5 TGTGCCAGCAGTTCGCTACCGGGGACAGGGGATAATTCACCCCTCCACTTT CASSSLPGTGDNSPLHF
many TRBJ2-7 TRBD2 TRBV7-2 TGTGCCAGCAGCTTAGCTAGCGGGACCAACGAGCAGTACTTC CASSLASGTNEQYF
many TRBJ2-5 TRBD2 TRBV24-1 TGTGCCACCAGTGATTTGTTTCCGGCGGGGGAAGGGGAGACCCAGTACTTC CATSDLFPAGEGETQYF
many TRBJ1-1 . TRBV28 TGTGCCAGCAGCTCGACAGGAATCGACACTGAAGCTTTCTTT CASSSTGIDTEAFF
many TRBJ2-7 . TRBV6-2/TRBV6-3 TGTGCCAGCAGTTATCATGAACTAGACGCCGAGCAGTACTTC CASSYHELDAEQYF